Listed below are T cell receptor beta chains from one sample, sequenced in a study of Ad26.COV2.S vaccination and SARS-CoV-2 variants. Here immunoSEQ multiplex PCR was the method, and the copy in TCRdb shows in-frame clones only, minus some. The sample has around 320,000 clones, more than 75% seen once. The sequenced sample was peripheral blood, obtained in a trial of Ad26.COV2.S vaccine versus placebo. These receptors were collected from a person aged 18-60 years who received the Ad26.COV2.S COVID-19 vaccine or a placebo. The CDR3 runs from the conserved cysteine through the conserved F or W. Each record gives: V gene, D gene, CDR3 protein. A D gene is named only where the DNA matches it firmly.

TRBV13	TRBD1	CASSLGGDRGPGNTIYF
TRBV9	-	CASSVGPSRASDTEAFF
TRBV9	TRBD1	CASSVAQGAYEQYF
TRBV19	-	CASRSTARLYNEQFF
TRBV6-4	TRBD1	CASSSTSGTGSADTQYF
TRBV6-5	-	CASRTKMGLEFF
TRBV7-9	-	CASSSTRGSHEQYF
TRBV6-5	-	CASSQTGGSNQPQHF
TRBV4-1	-	CASSRPGNQPQHF
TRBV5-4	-	CASSTSGRLDEKLFF
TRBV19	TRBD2	CASSIPGLAGSTDTQYF
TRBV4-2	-	CASSPPGGQSSGNTIYF
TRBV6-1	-	CASSERTASTDTQYF
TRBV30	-	CAWSVRFGQPEGPEAFF
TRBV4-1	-	CASSQERVGVYQPQHF
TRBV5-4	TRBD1	CASSHPGQGTEAFF
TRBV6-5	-	CASSLGPMNTEAFF
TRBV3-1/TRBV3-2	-	CASSQEKGWYGYTF
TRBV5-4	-	CASSHQGRNTGELFF
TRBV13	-	CASSLVGPISYNEQFF
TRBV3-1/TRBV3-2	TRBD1	CASSRQVNRGLMGDGYTF
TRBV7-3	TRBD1	CASSNGQGRSYNEQFF
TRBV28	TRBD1	CASRARTGGDYGYTF
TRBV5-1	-	CASSLDGRNQETQYF
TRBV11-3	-	CASSKGLRNTGELFF
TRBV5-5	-	CASSLVDRLGSYEQYF
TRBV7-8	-	CASSFLSGTEAFF
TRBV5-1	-	CASSDLYGNTEAFF
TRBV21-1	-	CASSNGDPYNSPLHF
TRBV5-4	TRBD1	CASSDRSRQGGNTEAFF
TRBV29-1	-	CSGRGGRMINEQFF
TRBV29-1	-	CSGKPGSDEQFF
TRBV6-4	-	CASRRGIANTGELFF
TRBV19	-	CATGGNYGYTF
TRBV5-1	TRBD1	CASWGQSSTEAFF
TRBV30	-	CAWSPVVGTEAFF
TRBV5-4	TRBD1	CASSLTGGNYEQYF
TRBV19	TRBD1	CASSRQGGGNQPQHF
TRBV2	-	CASSERVLSYEQYF
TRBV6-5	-	CASSSRDYGYTF
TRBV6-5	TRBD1	CASSIRQGDLHF
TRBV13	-	CASSLVVIGYTF
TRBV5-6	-	CASSLAYDGDTQYF
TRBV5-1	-	CASSRSQGTSYNEQFF
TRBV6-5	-	CASTPRPGMVTTIYF
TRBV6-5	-	CASRDPGDSPLHF
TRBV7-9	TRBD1	CASSRGTGNSPLHF
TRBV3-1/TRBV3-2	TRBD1	CASSPIPDRGTSTEAFF
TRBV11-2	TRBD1	CASSLRPGQGLNTEAFF
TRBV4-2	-	CASSHRIRLLAYEQYF
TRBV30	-	CAWGHNEKLFF
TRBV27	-	CASRALGADTEAFF
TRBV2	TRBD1	CASRTGANTGELFF
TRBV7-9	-	CASSSGRLDQPQHF
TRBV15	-	CATSREGAQSWTQYF